The following is a TCR beta chain sequence with its context. Sequencing of TCR beta was performed on blood CD8+ and CD4+ T cells. Healthy donors constituted the control group, matched for age and sex. Negative isolation was applied to CD8+ and CD4+ T cells, and FACS enrichment was applied to TEMRA cells. These data belong to a study of CD8 T cells in Susac syndrome. With random hexamers, about 0.45 to 1 ug RNA was reverse transcribed. Amplification of TCR beta CDR3 by immunoSEQ multiplex PCR spanned 54 Vbeta and 13 Jbeta. TCRdb processed the immunoSEQ multiplex PCR reads anew with MiXCR; each CDR3 protein has one entry. This sample carries more than 75,000 distinct CDR3 sequences, roughly 91% of them seen once, and the ten largest clones take less than 0.35%. This receptor was obtained from a human donor in good health. The sequenced sample consisted of CD8+ T cells from PBMCs.

Here the CDR3 reads CASRGLAGGLWQTDTQYF. The CDR3 region has the DNA TGTGCCAGCAGGGGACTAGCGGGGGGGCTGTGGCAGACAGATACGCAGTATTTT. This rearrangement joins TRBV6-2 or TRBV6-3 to TRBJ2-3; TRBD2 agrees at 16 bases. J gave up 3 bases and V 6 bases, and 9 bases lay outside the gene matches. Looked up from germline, CDR1 is MNHEY and CDR2 is SVGEGT. This CDR3 comprises 18 residues.